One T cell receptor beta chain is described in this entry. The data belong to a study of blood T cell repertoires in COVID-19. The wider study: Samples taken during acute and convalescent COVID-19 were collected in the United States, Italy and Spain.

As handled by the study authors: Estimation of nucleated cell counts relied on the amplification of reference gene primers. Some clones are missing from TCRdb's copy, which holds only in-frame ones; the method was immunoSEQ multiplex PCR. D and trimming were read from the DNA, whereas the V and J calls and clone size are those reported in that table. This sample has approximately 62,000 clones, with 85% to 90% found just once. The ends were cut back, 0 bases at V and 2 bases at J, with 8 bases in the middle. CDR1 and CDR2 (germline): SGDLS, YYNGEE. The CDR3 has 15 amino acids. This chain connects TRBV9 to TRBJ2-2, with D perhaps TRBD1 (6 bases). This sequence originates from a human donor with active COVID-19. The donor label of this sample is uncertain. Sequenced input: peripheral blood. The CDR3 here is CASSVEQGNTGELFF. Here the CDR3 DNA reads TGTGCCAGCAGCGTAGAACAGGGAAACACCGGGGAGCTGTTTTTT.